This T cell receptor (beta chain) emerged from a study of T cell repertoires in cytomegalovirus infection. Study-level information: Selection of CMV epitopes for the study included recently identified HLA-C-restricted and well-studied HLA-B-restricted ones. CMV infection and matching HLA type were both indicated by public TCR beta signatures. Overall study results and limits: HLA-C-restricted CMV-specific TCR beta clonotypes were dominant in the ex vivo response.

TCRdb processed the reads anew with MiXCR; each CDR3 protein has one entry. The sample holds roughly 340,000 distinct CDR3 sequences, roughly 28% seen once. Comment on this clonotype: Its cognate antigen is unknown.

The CDR3 is 13 residues long. Trimming cost V 4 bases and J 5 bases; bases outside gene matches: 5. Germline V lookup: CDR1 DFQATT, CDR2 SNEGSKA (reference sequence). The origin of this receptor is a human donor in good health (CMV status not recorded). Some clones in this sample may be carry-over from other donors' samples. The sample in question was cultured PBMCs, obtained from culture after CMV antigen stimulation. The J gene is TRBJ1-2, the V gene TRBV20-1, with 9 bases fitting TRBD1. This CDR3 is CSATTGGKYGYTF. DNA for the CDR3: TGCAGTGCTACGACAGGGGGGAAGTATGGCTACACCTTC.